This TCR beta chain stems from a study of T cell responses to AZD1222 COVID-19 vaccine. CDR1 and CDR2 (germline): SGHTA, FQGNSA. V was clipped by 5 bases and J by 3 bases, with 5 bases between them. The CDR3 runs 11 residues. Data came from immunoSEQ multiplex PCR; TCRdb stores just in-frame clones and leaves some out. The sample records about 59,000 clones, around 84% being singletons. The V gene is TRBV7-2, the J gene TRBJ2-7; D is uncertain. Specimen: peripheral blood, collected on day 0 of AZD1222 vaccination. The receptor was derived from an adult in good health. CDR3 in amino acids: CASSVHYEQYF. The CDR3 DNA sequence: TGTGCCAGCAGCGTCCACTACGAGCAGTACTTC.